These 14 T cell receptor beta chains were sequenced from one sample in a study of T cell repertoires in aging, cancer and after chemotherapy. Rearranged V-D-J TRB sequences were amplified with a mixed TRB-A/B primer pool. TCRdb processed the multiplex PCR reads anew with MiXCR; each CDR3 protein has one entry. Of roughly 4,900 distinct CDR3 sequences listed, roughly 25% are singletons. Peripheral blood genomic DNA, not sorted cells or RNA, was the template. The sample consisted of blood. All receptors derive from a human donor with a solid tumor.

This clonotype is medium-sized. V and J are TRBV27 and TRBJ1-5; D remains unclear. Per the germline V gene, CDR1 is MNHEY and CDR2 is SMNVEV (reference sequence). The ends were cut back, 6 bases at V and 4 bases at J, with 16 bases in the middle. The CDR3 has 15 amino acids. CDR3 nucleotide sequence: TGTGCCAGCAGAGACACGGGCCGCGGTAATCAGCCCCAGCATTTT. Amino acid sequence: CASRDTGRGNQPQHF.

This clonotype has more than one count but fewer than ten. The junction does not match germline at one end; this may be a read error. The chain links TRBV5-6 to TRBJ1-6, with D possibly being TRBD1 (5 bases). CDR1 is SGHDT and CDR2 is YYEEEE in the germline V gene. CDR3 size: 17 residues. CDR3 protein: CASSLEEGSGRNSPLHF. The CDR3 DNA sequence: TGCGCCAGCAGCTTGGAAGAAGGTTCAGGGCGGAATTCACCCCTCCACTTT.

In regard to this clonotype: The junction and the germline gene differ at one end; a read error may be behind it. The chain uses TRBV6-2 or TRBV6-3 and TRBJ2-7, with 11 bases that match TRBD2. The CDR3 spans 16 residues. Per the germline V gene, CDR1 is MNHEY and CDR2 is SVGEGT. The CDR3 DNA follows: TGTGCCAGAAGTTACTTGCGACTAGCGGGAACCTACGAGCAGTACTTC. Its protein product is CARSYLRLAGTYEQYF.

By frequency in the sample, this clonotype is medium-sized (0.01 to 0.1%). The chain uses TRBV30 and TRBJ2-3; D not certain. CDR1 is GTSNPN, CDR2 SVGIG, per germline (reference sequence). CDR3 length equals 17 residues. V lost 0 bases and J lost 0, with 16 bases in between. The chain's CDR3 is CAWSVQGSILSTDTQYF. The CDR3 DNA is TGTGCCTGGAGTGTACAAGGGTCGATCCTAAGCACAGATACGCAGTATTTT.

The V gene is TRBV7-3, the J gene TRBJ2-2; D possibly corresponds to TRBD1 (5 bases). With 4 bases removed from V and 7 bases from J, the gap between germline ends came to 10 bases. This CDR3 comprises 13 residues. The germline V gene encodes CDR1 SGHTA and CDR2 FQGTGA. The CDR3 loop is CASSSGSDGELFF. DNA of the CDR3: TGTGCCAGCAGCTCAGGGTCGGACGGGGAGCTGTTTTTT.

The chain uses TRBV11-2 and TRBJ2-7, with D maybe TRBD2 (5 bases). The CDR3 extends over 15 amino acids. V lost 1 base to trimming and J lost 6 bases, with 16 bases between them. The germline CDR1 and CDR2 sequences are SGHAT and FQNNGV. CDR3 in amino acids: CASSLASPEFSEQYF. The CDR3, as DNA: TGTGCCAGCAGCTTAGCTAGCCCCGAATTTAGCGAGCAGTACTTC. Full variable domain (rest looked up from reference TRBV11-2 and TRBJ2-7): EAGVAQSPRYKIIEKRQSVAFWCNPISGHATLYWYQQILGQGPKLLIQFQNNGVVDDSQLPKDRFSAERLKGVDSTLKIQPAKLEDSAVYLCASSLASPEFSEQYFGPGTRLTVT.

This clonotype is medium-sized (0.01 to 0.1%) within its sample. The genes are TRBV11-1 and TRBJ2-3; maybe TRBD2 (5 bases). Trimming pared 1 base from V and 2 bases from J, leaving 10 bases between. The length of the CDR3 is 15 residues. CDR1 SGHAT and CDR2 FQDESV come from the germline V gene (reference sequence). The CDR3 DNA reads TGTGCCAGCAGCTTAGGGGCTAGCCCCACAGATACGCAGTATTTT. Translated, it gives CASSLGASPTDTQYF.

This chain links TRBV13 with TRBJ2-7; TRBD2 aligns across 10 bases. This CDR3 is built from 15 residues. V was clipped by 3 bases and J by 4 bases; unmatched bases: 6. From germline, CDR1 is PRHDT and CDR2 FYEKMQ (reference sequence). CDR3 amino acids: CASSFLAGASYEQYF. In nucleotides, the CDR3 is TGTGCCAGCAGCTTCCTAGCGGGAGCCTCTTACGAGCAGTACTTC.

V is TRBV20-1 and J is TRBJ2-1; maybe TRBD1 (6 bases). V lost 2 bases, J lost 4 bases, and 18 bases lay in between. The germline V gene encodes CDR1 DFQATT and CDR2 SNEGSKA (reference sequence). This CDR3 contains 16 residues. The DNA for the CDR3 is TGCAGTGCTAGATCAGATGATGGGGGCGCGTACAATGAGCAGTTCTTC. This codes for CSARSDDGGAYNEQFF.

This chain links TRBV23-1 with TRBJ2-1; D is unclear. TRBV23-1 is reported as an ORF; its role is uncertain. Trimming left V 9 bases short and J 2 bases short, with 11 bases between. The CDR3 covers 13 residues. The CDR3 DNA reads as TGCGCCAGTTTTTTTGGAGCCTACAATGAGCAGTTCTTC. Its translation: CASFFGAYNEQFF.

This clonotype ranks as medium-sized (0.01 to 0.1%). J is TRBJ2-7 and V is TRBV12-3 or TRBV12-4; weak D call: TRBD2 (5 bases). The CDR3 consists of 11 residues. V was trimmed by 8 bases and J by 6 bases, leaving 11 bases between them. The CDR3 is CASGRAPEQYF. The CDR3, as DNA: TGTGCCAGCGGGAGAGCACCCGAGCAGTACTTC.

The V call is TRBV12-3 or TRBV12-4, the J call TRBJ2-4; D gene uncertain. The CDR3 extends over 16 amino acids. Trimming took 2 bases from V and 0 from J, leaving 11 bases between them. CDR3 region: CASSLPDSTAKNIQYF. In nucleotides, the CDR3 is TGTGCCAGCAGTTTACCTGATTCCACAGCCAAAAACATTCAGTACTTC.

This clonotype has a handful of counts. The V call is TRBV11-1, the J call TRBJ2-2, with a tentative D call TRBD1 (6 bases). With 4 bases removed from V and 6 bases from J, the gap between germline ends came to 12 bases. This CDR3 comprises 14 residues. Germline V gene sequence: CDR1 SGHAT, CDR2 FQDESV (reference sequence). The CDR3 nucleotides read TGTGCCAGCAGCTACAGGGTCACCGCCGGGGAGCTGTTTTTT. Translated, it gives CASSYRVTAGELFF.

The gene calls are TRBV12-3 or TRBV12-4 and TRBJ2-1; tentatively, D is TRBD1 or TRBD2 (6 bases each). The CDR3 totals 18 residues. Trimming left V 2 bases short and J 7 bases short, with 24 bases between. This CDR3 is CASSLHTGSRGGGNEQFF. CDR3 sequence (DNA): TGTGCCAGCAGTTTACATACAGGGAGCCGGGGTGGGGGGAATGAGCAGTTCTTC.